Below, one T cell receptor beta chain is given with its context. The data were obtained in a study of blood T cell repertoires in COVID-19. Study-wide background: From the United States, Italy and Spain came samples of acute and convalescent COVID-19. T cells, B-cell-depleted T cells, or PBMCs provided the cDNA or gDNA that served as material.

The germline V gene encodes CDR1 SGHDN and CDR2 FVKESK. The ends lost 3 bases at V and 6 bases at J; junction bases unmatched: 5. The CDR3 contains 13 residues. Per the original methods: Using reference gene primer amplification, nucleated cell counts were estimated. The repertoire was sequenced with immunoSEQ multiplex PCR; TCRdb's copy has only in-frame clones and lacks some. That table is the source of V, J and clone size, and D and trimming were worked out from the DNA. The table has roughly 250,000 clones, around nine tenths seen once; the top ten hold around 2%. The chain is built from TRBV14 and TRBJ2-7, with TRBD1 identical over 7 bases. What was sequenced was peripheral blood. This clonotype was obtained from a woman aged 40 to 50 who had recovered from COVID-19. This chain's CDR3 is CASSQLNRGEQYF. The CDR3 DNA reads as TGTGCCAGCAGCCAGCTAAACAGGGGCGAGCAGTACTTC.